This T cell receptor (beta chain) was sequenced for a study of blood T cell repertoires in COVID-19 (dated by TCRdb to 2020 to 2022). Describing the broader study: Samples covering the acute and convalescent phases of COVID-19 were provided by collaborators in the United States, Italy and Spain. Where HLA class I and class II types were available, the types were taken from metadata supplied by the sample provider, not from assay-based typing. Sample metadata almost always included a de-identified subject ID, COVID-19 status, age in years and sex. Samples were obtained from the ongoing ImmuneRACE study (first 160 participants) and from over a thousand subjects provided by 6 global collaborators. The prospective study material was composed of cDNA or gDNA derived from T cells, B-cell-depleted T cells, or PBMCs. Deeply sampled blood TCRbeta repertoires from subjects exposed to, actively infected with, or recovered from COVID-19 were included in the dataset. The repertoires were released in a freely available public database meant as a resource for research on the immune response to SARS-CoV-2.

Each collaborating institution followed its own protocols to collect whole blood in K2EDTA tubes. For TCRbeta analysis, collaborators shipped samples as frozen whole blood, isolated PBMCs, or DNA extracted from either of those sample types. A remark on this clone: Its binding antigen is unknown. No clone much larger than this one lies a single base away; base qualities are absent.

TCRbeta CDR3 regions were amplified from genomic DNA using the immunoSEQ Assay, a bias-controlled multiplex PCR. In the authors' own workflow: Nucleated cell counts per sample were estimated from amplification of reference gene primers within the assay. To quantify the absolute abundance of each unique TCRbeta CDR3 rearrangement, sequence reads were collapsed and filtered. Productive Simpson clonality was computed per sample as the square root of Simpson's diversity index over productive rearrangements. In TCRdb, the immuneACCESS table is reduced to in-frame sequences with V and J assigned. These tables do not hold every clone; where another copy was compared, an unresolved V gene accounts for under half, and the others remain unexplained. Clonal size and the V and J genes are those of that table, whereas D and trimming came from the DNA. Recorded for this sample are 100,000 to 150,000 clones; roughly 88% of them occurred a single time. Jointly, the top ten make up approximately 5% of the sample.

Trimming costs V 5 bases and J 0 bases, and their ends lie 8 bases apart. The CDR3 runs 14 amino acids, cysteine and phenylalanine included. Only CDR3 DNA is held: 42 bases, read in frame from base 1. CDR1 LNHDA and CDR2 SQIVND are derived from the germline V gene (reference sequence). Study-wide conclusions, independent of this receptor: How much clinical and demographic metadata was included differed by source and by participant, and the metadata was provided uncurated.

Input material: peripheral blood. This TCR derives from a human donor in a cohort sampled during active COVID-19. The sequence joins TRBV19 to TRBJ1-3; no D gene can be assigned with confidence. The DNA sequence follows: TGTGCCAGTAGTCGATCTAGCTCTGGAAACACCATATATTTT. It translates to CASSRSSSGNTIYF.